The T cell receptor (beta chain) described here comes from a study of shared clonotypes between healthy human individuals. The study's findings and limits: Naive CD4 clonotypes were shared across several donors at 4.5% to 6%. Estimated richness values were generally larger in naive subsets than in memory subsets.

With respect to this clone: The antigen is not known.

A CD45RA-negative memory subset and a CD45RA+ naive subset were separated from the CD4+ cells. V lost 0 bases and J 4 bases, leaving 9 bases between the germline ends. CDR3 length: 14 residues. The V gene's germline CDR1 is MNHEY and CDR2 SVGAGI. Researchers divided each subset's genomic DNA evenly across several immunoSEQ plates. Sequenced by immunoSEQ multiplex PCR; TCRdb stores in-frame clones only, minus some. The table lists roughly 2.2 million clones, 90% to 95% of them singletons, with 0.35% to 0.45% in the top ten. This rearrangement joins TRBV6-5 to TRBJ1-2, with D hard to call. This TCR came from a young man in good health. Some clones in this sample may be carry-over from other donors' samples. Sequencing input: naive CD4+ T cells from PBMCs. Subset in this sample: CD45RA+ positively selected. Here the CDR3 DNA reads TGTGCCAGCAGTTACTCGCGGGATGGCTATGGCTACACCTTC. Protein: CASSYSRDGYGYTF.